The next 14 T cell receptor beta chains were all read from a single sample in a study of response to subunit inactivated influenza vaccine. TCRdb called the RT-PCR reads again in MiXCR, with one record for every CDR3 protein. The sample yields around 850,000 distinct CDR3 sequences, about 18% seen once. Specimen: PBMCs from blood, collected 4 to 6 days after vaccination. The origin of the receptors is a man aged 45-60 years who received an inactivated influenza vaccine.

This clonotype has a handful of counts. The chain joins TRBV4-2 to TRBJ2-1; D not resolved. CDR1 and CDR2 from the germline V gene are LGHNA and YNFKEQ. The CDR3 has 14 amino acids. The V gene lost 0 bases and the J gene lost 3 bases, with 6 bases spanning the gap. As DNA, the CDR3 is TGTGCCAGCAGCCAAGATGGTTACTACAATGAGCAGTTCTTC. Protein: CASSQDGYYNEQFF.

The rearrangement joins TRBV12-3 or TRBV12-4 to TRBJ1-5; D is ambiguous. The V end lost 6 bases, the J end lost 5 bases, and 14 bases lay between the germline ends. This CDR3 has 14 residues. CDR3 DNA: TGTGCCAGCAGCAGAGATGGTAACTATCAGCCCCAGCATTTT. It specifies CASSRDGNYQPQHF.

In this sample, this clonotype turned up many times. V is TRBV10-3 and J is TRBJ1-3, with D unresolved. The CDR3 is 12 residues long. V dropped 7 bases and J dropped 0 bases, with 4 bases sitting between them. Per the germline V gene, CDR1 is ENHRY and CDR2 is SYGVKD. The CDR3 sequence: CAIITSGNTIYF. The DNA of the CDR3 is TGTGCCATCATCACCTCTGGAAACACCATATATTTT.

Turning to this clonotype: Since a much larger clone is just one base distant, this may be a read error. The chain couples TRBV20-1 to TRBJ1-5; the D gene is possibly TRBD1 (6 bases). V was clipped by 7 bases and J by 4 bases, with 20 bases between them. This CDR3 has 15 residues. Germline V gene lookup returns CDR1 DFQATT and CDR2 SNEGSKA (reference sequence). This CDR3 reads CSDIGQPAPNQPQHF. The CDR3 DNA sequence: TGCAGTGATATTGGACAGCCGGCCCCAAATCAGCCCCAGCATTTT.

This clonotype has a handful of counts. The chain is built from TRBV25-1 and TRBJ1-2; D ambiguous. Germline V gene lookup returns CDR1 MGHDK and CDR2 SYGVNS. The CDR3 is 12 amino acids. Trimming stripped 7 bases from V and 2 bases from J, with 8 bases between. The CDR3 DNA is TGTGCCAGCAAGGGAGAGAACTATGGCTACACCTTC. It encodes CASKGENYGYTF.

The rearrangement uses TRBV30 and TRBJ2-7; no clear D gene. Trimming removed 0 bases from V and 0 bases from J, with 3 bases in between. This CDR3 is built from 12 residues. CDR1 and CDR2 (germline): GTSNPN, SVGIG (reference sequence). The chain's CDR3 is CAWSVYSYEQYF. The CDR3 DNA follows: TGTGCCTGGAGTGTGTACTCCTACGAGCAGTACTTC.

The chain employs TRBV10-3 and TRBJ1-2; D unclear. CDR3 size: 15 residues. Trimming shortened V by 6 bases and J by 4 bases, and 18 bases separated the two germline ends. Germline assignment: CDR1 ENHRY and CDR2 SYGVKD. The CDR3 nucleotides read TGTGCCATCAGCGAGGACCGGAATACGCGCTATGGCTACACCTTC. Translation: CAISEDRNTRYGYTF.

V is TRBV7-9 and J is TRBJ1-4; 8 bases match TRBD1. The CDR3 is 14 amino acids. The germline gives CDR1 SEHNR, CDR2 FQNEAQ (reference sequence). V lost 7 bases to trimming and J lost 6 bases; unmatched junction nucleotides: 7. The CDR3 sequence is CASIAGTGDEKLFF. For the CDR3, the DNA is TGTGCCAGCATCGCCGGGACAGGTGATGAAAAACTGTTTTTT.

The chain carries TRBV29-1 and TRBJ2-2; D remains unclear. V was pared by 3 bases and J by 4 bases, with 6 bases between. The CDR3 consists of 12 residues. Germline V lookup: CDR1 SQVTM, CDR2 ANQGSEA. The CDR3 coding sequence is TGCAGCGTTGACCCAGGCACCGGGGAGCTGTTTTTT. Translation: CSVDPGTGELFF.

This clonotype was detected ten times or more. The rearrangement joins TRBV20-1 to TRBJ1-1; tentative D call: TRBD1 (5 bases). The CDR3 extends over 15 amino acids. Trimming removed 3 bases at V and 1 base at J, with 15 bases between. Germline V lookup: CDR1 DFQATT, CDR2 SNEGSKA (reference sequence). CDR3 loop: CSASGSAGTNTEAFF. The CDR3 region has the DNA TGCAGTGCTAGTGGCTCGGCAGGGACGAACACTGAAGCTTTCTTT.

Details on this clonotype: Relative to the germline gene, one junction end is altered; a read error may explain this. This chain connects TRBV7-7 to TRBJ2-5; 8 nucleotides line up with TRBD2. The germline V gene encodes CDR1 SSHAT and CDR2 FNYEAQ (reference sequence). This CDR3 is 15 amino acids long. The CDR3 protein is CASSLAGGASETQYF. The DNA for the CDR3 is TGTGCTAGCAGCTTAGCCGGGGGGGCCTCAGAGACCCAGTACTTC.

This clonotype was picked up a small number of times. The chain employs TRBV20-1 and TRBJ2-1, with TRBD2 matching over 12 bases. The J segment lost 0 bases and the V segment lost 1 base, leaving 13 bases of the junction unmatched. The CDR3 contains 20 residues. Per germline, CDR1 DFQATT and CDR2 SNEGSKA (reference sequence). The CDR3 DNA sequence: TGCAGTGCTAGAGCCCAATCACTAGCGGGGGGACGCAACTCCTACAATGAGCAGTTCTTC. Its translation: CSARAQSLAGGRNSYNEQFF.

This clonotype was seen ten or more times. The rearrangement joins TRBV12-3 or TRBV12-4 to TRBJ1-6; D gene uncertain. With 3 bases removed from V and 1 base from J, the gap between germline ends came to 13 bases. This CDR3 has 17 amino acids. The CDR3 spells CASSFGPGGSYNSPLHF. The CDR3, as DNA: TGTGCCAGCAGTTTCGGTCCGGGAGGATCCTATAATTCACCCCTCCACTTT.

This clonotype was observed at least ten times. This CDR3 reads CASSQGGTGRNTIYF. CDR3 DNA sequence: TGTGCCAGCAGCCAAGGTGGGACAGGGCGAAACACCATATATTTT. The rearrangement uses TRBV4-2 and TRBJ1-3, with 9 bases aligning to TRBD1. Germline trimming cut 1 base from V and 5 bases from J; bases unmatched to any gene: 3. This CDR3 spans 15 amino acids. Germline lookup yields CDR1 LGHNA and CDR2 YNFKEQ.